A single T cell receptor beta chain is shown here with its context. Its recognized antigen is unknown. There are no base qualities to consult, and no much larger clone falls within one base. These data are taken from a study of identifying expanded T cells in peripheral blood (dated by TCRdb to between 2018 and 2020). For the study in its entirety: Four technical replicates, made by sequencing separate aliquots from the same pool of genomic DNA, were compared pairwise.

The immunoSEQ Assay, which uses bias-controlled multiplex PCR amplification of genomic DNA, was used to profile TCRbeta CDR3 regions. Concerning the study's data processing: The absolute abundance of each unique TCRbeta CDR3 region was quantified after sequences were collapsed and filtered. Differential abundance was tested with a binomial (Fisher-equivalent) model and with a beta-binomial model adding time-dependent variance fitted from healthy donors. Clones with fewer than 5 combined templates were removed, and a clone was called differentially abundant if the clone's Benjamini-Hochberg FDR was below 0.01. The form v = (b*log(k)+a)^2 was used to model beta-binomial variance as a function of total template count across the two samples. The table comes from immuneACCESS by way of TCRdb, which keeps in-frame sequences with V and J called. Part of the clones is missing from these tables; in studies checked, under half for an unresolved V gene and the rest for unknown reasons. The V and J calls and clone size come from that table; D and trimming were worked out from the DNA. The sample profile shows approximately 90,000 clones; approximately 86% of them were found once. The ten largest clones capture roughly 5.5% of the sample.

General study outcomes and caveats: The binomial model flagged 0.95 to 1.5 differentially abundant clones between technical replicates but about 16 over around two weeks and 19 to 20 over around four weeks. The authors expected that over much longer intervals, such as months to years, biological variance in healthy repertoires might increase even further. In all healthy donors, the variance in clone template counts between samples taken roughly two weeks apart rose significantly as total template count increased. The beta-binomial model significantly reduced the number of clones called differentially abundant and the false-positive rate across all healthy-donor time intervals.

No immune events, such as infections, were documented for the healthy donors during the collection period. To calibrate time-dependent variance in a beta-binomial model of T-cell clone differential abundance, blood repertoires from healthy donors were used as a training cohort. The training cohort was composed of approximately ten healthy donors, 3 female and 7 male. An age range of about 29 to 65 years, with an average of around 44 years, was recorded for the donors. Whole blood from each healthy donor was obtained from a commercial supplier and was collected at three time points around 2 weeks apart. For immunosequencing, genomic DNA was extracted from whole blood that had not been sorted. Deletion took 3 bases off V and 6 bases off J, with a span of 10 bases between the germline ends. Taken from cysteine to phenylalanine, the CDR3 has 13 residues. Of the read, only the CDR3 DNA is kept; its 39 bases are in frame from base 1. Looking up the germline V gene (reference sequence) yields CDR1 LNHDA and CDR2 SQIVND.

Recombination linked TRBV19 to TRBJ2-3; a tentative D call is TRBD2 (6 bases match). Material: blood. This sequence was found in a person aged 18 to 75 in good health. The CDR3 protein: CASSIRAGDTQYF. The DNA reads TGTGCCAGTAGTATCAGGGCGGGGGATACGCAGTATTTT.